Listed below are T cell receptor beta chains from one sample, sequenced in a study of T cells in Graves' hyperthyroidism and ophthalmopathy. TCRdb redid the calling of the multiplex PCR reads with MiXCR, one entry per CDR3 protein. The sample includes just over 550,000 distinct CDR3 sequences, under 60% seen only once; the top ten take approximately 8.2%. The sample was peripheral blood or thyroid tissue (not recorded which). The source is a woman between 18 and 30 years old with Graves' hyperthyroidism. CDR3s include the opening cysteine and the closing phenylalanine or tryptophan. Fields, in order: clone size, D gene, J gene, V gene, CDR3 protein, CDR3 DNA. The D gene is left open where the match is weak. Expanded clones get a size class; other rows say once, few or many, or leave the size out.

>.|.|TRBJ2-2|TRBV29-1
CSALGILNTGELFF
TGCAGCGCCTTAGGGATTCTTAACACCGGGGAGCTGTTTTTT
>.|.|TRBJ2-7|TRBV7-2
CASSLDGSVRQGWEQYF
TGTGCCAGCAGCTTAGATGGGAGTGTACGTCAGGGTTGGGAGCAGTACTTC
>.|.|TRBJ1-2|TRBV20-1
CSARELGIGYGYTF
TGCAGTGCTAGAGAACTAGGGATAGGCTATGGCTACACCTTC
>.|.|TRBJ1-5|TRBV15
CATSRVKGMAQPQHF
TGTGCCACCAGCAGAGTTAAGGGAATGGCTCAGCCCCAGCATTTT
>.|.|TRBJ1-1|TRBV29-1
CSVGGAGTEAFF
TGCAGCGTTGGGGGGGCTGGCACTGAAGCTTTCTTT
>many|TRBD1|TRBJ2-7|TRBV7-2
CASSSKDRGYEQYF
TGTGCCAGCAGCTCGAAGGACAGGGGGTACGAGCAGTACTTC
>few|.|TRBJ1-5|TRBV7-6
CASKPTVWDSNQPQHF
TGTGCCAGCAAACCGACGGTATGGGATAGCAATCAGCCCCAGCATTTT
>few|.|TRBJ1-1|TRBV7-9
CASSVGPHTEAFF
TGTGCCAGCAGCGTGGGGCCGCACACTGAAGCTTTCTTT
>few|.|TRBJ2-7|TRBV7-2
CASSLGRAGEQYF
TGTGCCAGCAGTTTAGGCAGGGCGGGAGAGCAGTACTTC
>many|.|TRBJ1-2|TRBV24-1
CATSESPGRWNYGYTF
TGTGCCACCAGTGAGAGTCCGGGACGGTGGAACTATGGCTACACCTTC
>few|TRBD1|TRBJ2-7|TRBV24-1
CATMKGQGNEQYF
TGTGCCACCATGAAGGGACAGGGCAACGAGCAGTACTTC
>few|TRBD2|TRBJ2-7|TRBV20-1
CSASSGRRNEQYF
TGCAGTGCCAGTAGCGGGAGGCGCAACGAGCAGTACTTC
>many|.|TRBJ1-2|TRBV29-1
CSGRDPGVNYGYTF
TGCAGCGGCCGTGATCCAGGGGTTAACTATGGCTACACCTTC
>.|.|TRBJ1-4|TRBV24-1
CATSDHDRPWGKLFF
TGTGCCACCAGTGACCACGACAGGCCGTGGGGAAAACTGTTTTTT
>.|TRBD1|TRBJ2-1|TRBV29-1
CSVGTGGPDEQFF
TGCAGCGTTGGGACAGGGGGCCCGGATGAGCAGTTCTTC
>.|.|TRBJ1-1|TRBV2
CASTPSQGGTEAFF
TGTGCCAGCACGCCGTCACAGGGTGGCACTGAAGCTTTCTTT
>few|TRBD1|TRBJ1-1|TRBV7-8
CASSLGDRGLNTEAFF
TGTGCCAGCAGCTTAGGGGACAGGGGGTTAAACACTGAAGCTTTCTTT
>.|TRBD2|TRBJ2-7|TRBV20-1
CSARLAGSSDEQYF
TGCAGTGCTAGACTAGCGGGAAGTTCGGACGAGCAGTACTTC
>.|TRBD1|TRBJ2-7|TRBV20-1
CSARAPSDRGVEQYF
TGCAGTGCTAGAGCTCCTTCGGACAGGGGAGTTGAGCAGTACTTC
>few|TRBD2|TRBJ2-5|TRBV2
CASSPLSGRRRETQYF
TGTGCCAGCAGCCCCTTGAGCGGGAGACGGCGAGAGACCCAGTACTTC
>many|TRBD2|TRBJ2-5|TRBV20-1
CSASGRETQYF
TGCAGTGCTAGCGGGAGGGAGACCCAGTACTTC
>.|.|TRBJ2-7|TRBV2
CASSERRGLTYEQYF
TGTGCCAGCAGTGAACGGAGGGGGCTTACCTACGAGCAGTACTTC
>.|.|TRBJ1-3|TRBV7-3
CASSPLENSGNTIYF
TGTGCCAGCAGCCCCCTTGAAAACTCTGGAAACACCATATATTTT
>once|.|TRBJ1-2|TRBV12-3/TRBV12-4
CASSFWEGYGYTF
TGTGCCAGCAGTTTTTGGGAGGGCTATGGCTACACCTTC
>.|.|TRBJ2-7|TRBV11-2
CASSVEEGTYEQYF
TGTGCCAGCAGCGTTGAAGAAGGGACCTACGAGCAGTACTTC
>.|TRBD2|TRBJ2-7|TRBV7-9
CASSYAGERNEQYF
TGTGCCAGCAGCTATGCGGGAGAGCGGAATGAGCAGTACTTC
>many|.|TRBJ2-5|TRBV10-3
CAISLHREETQYF
TGTGCCATCAGTTTACACAGGGAAGAGACCCAGTACTTC
>.|TRBD1|TRBJ1-2|TRBV29-1
CSVGDSLLWGYTF
TGCAGCGTGGGGGACAGCTTGCTTTGGGGCTACACCTTC
>.|TRBD2|TRBJ2-1|TRBV24-1
CATSLTAGGPDEQFF
TGTGCCACCAGTCTTACGGCGGGAGGGCCTGATGAGCAGTTCTTC
>.|TRBD1|TRBJ2-3|TRBV29-1
CSVQGDPTDTQYF
TGCAGCGTGCAGGGGGACCCCACAGATACGCAGTATTTT
>many|TRBD1|TRBJ1-6|TRBV12-3/TRBV12-4
CASSLQGASPLHF
TGTGCCAGCAGTTTACAGGGGGCCTCACCCCTCCACTTT
>.|.|TRBJ1-2|TRBV29-1
CSVARGGPGNTF
TGCAGCGTTGCACGTGGGGGGCCAGGAAACACCTTC
>few|TRBD1|TRBJ2-7|TRBV20-1
CSARGQGANYEQYF
TGCAGTGCTAGAGGACAGGGGGCCAACTACGAGCAGTACTTC
>many|.|TRBJ1-3|TRBV7-2
CASSPHLGNTIYF
TGTGCCAGCAGCCCTCACCTGGGAAACACCATATATTTT
>.|.|TRBJ2-7|TRBV25-1
CTSRDRTAATYEQYF
TGTACCAGCAGAGATCGTACGGCGGCTACCTACGAGCAGTACTTC
>.|.|TRBJ2-5|TRBV10-3
CAISGNRVEETQYF
TGTGCCATCAGTGGAAACAGGGTAGAGGAGACCCAGTACTTC
>.|.|TRBJ1-1|TRBV20-1
CSAREEVSEAFF
TGCAGTGCTAGAGAAGAGGTCTCTGAAGCTTTCTTT
>.|.|TRBJ2-5|TRBV7-8
CASSPIRRGSGETQYF
TGTGCCAGCAGCCCCATTCGGAGAGGGAGCGGTGAGACCCAGTACTTC
>.|TRBD2|TRBJ2-7|TRBV12-3/TRBV12-4
CASSFSGRSYEQYF
TGTGCCAGCAGTTTTAGCGGGAGGAGCTACGAGCAGTACTTC
>.|.|TRBJ2-5|TRBV9
CASSLSPGHLLGETQYF
TGTGCCAGCAGCTTATCTCCGGGACATCTATTGGGGGAGACCCAGTACTTC
>many|.|TRBJ2-2|TRBV29-1
CSVDGENTGELFF
TGCAGCGTTGACGGCGAAAACACCGGGGAGCTGTTTTTT